The entry below gives a single T cell receptor beta chain sequence along with its context. Its specificity is not known. This sample is drawn from a study of T cell repertoires in aging, cancer and after chemotherapy. Overall study: Repeat sampling of healthy donors over several months to years showed clear clonal overlap. Approximately 10 million TCR reads were in the whole dataset. Study conclusions and caveats: Untreated cancer patients had significantly lower blood TCR diversity than age-matched healthy donors.

Multiplex touch-down PCR with TRB-A/B primers amplified rearranged V-D-J TRB sequences. From the multiplex PCR reads, TCRdb called clonotypes with MiXCR, one entry per CDR3 protein. Among thousands of distinct CDR3 sequences listed, just under 40% were seen once. Amplification of TCR beta used genomic DNA extracted from peripheral blood. The clonotype was recovered from a human donor in good health. Sequenced sample: blood.

The CDR3: CASMRLAGADEQFF. The DNA of the CDR3 is TGTGCCAGTATGAGACTAGCGGGAGCGGATGAGCAGTTCTTC. The chain couples TRBV19 to TRBJ2-1; 12 positions match TRBD2. The J segment lost 8 bases and the V segment lost 7 bases, leaving 6 bases of the junction unmatched. The CDR3 extends over 14 amino acids. Germline V CDR1 and CDR2: LNHDA, SQIVND (reference sequence).